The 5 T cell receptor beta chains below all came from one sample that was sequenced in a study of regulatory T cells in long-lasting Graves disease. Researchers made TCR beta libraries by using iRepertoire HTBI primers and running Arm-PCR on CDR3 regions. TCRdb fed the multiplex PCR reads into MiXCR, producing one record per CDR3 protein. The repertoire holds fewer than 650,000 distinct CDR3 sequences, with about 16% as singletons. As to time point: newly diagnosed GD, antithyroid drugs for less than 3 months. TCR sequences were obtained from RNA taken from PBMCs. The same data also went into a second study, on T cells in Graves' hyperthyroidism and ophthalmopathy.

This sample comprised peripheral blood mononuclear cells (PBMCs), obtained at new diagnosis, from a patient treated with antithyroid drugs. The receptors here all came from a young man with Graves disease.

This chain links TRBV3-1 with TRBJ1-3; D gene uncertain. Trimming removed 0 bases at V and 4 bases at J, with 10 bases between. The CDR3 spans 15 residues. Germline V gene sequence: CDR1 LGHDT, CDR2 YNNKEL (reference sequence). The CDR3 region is CASSQDYTEGNTIYF. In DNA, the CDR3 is TGTGCCAGCAGCCAAGATTATACAGAAGGAAACACCATATATTTT.

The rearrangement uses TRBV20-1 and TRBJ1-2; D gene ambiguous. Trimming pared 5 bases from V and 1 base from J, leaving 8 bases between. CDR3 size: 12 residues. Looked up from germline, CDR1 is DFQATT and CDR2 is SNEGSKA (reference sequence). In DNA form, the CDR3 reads TGCAGTGCTGAAACAGTTAACTATGGCTACACCTTC. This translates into CSAETVNYGYTF.

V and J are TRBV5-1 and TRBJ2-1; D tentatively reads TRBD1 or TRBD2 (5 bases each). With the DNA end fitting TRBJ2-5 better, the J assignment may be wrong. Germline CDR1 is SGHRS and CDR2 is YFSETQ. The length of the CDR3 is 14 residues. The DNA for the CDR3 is TGCGCCAGCAGCTTGGTGGGGACCCAAGAGACCCAGTACTTC. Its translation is CASSLVGTQETQYF.

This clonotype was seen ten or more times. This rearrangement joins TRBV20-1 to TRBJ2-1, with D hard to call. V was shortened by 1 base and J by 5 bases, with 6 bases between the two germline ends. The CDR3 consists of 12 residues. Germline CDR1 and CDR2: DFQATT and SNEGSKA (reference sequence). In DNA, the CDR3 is TGCAGTGCTAGAGTAAAAAACAATGAGCAGTTCTTC. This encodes CSARVKNNEQFF.

CDR3 protein: CASSLPGATYEQYF. The CDR3, as DNA: TGTGCCAGCAGCTTACCAGGGGCCACCTACGAGCAGTACTTC. The chain combines TRBV7-6 with TRBJ2-7, with D maybe TRBD1 (6 bases). Germline V gene data show CDR1 as SGHVS and CDR2 as FNYEAQ. With 2 bases removed from V and 2 bases from J, the gap between germline ends came to 10 bases. This CDR3 region has 14 residues.